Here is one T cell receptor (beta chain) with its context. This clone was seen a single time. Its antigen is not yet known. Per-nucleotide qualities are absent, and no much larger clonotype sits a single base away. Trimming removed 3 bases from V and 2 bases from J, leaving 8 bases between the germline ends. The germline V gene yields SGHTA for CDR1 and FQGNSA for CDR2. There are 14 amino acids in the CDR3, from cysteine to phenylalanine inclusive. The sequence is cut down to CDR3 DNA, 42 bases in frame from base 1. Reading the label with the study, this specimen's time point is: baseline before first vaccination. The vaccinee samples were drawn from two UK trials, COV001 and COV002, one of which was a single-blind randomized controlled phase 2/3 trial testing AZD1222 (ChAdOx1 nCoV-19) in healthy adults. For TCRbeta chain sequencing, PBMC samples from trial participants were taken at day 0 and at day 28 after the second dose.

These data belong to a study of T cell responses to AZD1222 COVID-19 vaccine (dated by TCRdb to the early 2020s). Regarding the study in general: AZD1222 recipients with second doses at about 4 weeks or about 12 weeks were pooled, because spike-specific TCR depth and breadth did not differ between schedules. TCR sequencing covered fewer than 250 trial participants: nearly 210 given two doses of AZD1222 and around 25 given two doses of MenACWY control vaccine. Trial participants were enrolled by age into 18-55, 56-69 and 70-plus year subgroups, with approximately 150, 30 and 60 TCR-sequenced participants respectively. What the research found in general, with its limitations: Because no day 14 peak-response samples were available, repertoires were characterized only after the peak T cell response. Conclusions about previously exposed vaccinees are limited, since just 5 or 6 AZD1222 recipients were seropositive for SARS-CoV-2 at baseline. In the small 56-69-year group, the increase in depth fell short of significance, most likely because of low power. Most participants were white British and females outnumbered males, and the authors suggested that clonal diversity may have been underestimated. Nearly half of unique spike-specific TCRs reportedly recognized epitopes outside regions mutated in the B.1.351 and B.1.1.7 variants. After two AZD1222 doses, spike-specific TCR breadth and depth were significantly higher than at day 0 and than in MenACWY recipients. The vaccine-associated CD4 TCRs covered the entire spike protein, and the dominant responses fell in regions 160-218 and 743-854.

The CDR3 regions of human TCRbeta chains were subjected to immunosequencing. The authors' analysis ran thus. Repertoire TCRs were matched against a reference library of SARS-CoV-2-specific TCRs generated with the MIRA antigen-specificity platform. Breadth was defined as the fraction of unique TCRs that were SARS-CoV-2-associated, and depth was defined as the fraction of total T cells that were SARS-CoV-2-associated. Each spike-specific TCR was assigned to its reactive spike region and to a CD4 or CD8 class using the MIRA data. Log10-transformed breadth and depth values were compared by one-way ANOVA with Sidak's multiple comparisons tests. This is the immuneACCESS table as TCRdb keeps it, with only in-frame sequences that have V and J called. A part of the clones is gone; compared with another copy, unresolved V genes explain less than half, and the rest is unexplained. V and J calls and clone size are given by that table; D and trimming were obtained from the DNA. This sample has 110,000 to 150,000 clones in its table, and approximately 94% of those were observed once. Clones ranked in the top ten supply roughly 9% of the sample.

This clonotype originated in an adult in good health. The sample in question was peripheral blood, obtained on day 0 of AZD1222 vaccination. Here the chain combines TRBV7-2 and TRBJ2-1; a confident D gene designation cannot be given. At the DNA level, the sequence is TGTGCCAGCAGCTTGACTTATACCTACAATGAGCAGTTCTTC. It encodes CASSLTYTYNEQFF.